The subject of this entry is one TCR beta chain. The antigen is undetermined. This specimen comes from a study of cytomegalovirus exposure and HLA in healthy donors. In the study overall: Researchers found that just over 80% of over 350 genotyped donors fell within the Caucasian-associated ancestry cluster. General study results and limits: Earlier analysis looked at TCR beta V segments, and most were productive about 90% or about 30% of the time. Investigators reported 150 to 200 TCR beta chains as tied to cytomegalovirus.

Trimming removed 5 bases from V and 0 bases from J; junction bases left unmatched: 11. CDR1 is SEHNR, CDR2 FQNEAQ, per germline (reference sequence). The CDR3 runs 17 residues. The PCR ran on 60 Vbeta and 13 Jbeta primers. Clones were read by immunoSEQ multiplex PCR, and TCRdb kept only the in-frame ones, dropping some. The repertoire holds tens of thousands of clones, with approximately 67% as singletons. The sequencing input was PBMCs. The V and J genes are TRBV7-9 and TRBJ2-3; 7 bases are shared with TRBD2. This receptor was identified in a middle-aged man in good health and CMV-seropositive. CDR3 DNA: TGTGCCAGCAGCCTGGCCCTGCGGGGGTATAGCACAGATACGCAGTATTTT. This encodes CASSLALRGYSTDTQYF.